One sample yielded the 9 T cell receptor beta chains listed below, sequenced in a study of CD8 T cells in Susac syndrome. Random-hexamer reverse transcription was applied to about 0.5 to 1 ug RNA. TCRdb processed the immunoSEQ multiplex PCR reads anew with MiXCR; each CDR3 protein has one entry. The sample lists about 130,000 distinct CDR3 sequences, approximately 96% occurring once. Sample: CD4+ T cells from PBMCs. These receptors all stem from a human donor in good health.

This clonotype was observed once. The chain employs TRBV19 and TRBJ2-5, with D tentatively TRBD1 (5 bases). V dropped 5 bases and J dropped 2 bases, with 9 bases sitting between them. The CDR3 spans 13 residues. The germline V gene encodes CDR1 LNHDA and CDR2 SQIVND (reference sequence). CDR3 amino acids: CASSYNRQETQYF. The CDR3 DNA sequence: TGTGCCAGTAGTTATAACAGGCAAGAGACCCAGTACTTC.

The chain employs TRBV20-1 and TRBJ1-3, with a weak D call TRBD1 (6 bases). The CDR3 consists of 11 residues. Germline CDR1 DFQATT, CDR2 SNEGSKA (reference sequence). Trimming took 3 bases from V and 12 from J, leaving 12 bases between them. CDR3 region: CSARTQGGIYF. In nucleotides, the CDR3 is TGCAGTGCTAGGACACAGGGCGGCATATATTTT.

The rearrangement uses TRBV3-1 and TRBJ1-2, with TRBD1 matching 7 bases. The germline gives CDR1 LGHDT, CDR2 YNNKEL (reference sequence). The J segment lost 4 bases and the V segment lost 3 bases, leaving 8 bases of the junction unmatched. The CDR3 contains 15 residues. The CDR3 DNA reads TGTGCCAGCAGCCAGACGGACAGGTTTTCCTATGGCTACACCTTC. Amino acid sequence: CASSQTDRFSYGYTF.

The chain has TRBV6-5 and TRBJ1-5; tentative D call: TRBD1 (5 bases). Germline CDR1 and CDR2: MNHEY and SVGAGI. Trimming removed 6 bases from V and 5 bases from J, with 17 bases in between. This CDR3 is built from 15 residues. The CDR3 sequence is CASSPSRGLYQPQHF. The DNA of the CDR3 is TGTGCCAGCAGCCCATCGCGGGGGTTGTATCAGCCCCAGCATTTT.

CDR3 protein: CASRPVGRAGEQYF. Here the CDR3 DNA reads TGCGCCAGCAGGCCCGTCGGGAGGGCCGGCGAGCAGTACTTC. The chain links TRBV5-1 to TRBJ2-7; TRBD2 matches 8 bases. Trimming removed 5 bases from V and 6 bases from J; junction bases left unmatched: 10. From germline, CDR1 is SGHRS and CDR2 YFSETQ. The CDR3 consists of 14 residues.

The chain joins TRBV6-5 to TRBJ2-7; D call uncertain. Per the germline V gene, CDR1 is MNHEY and CDR2 is SVGAGI. Trimming cost V 0 bases and J 4 bases, with 13 bases left between them. The CDR3 totals 15 residues. The CDR3: CASSYSSRTTYEQYF. The CDR3 DNA follows: TGTGCCAGCAGTTACTCTTCCCGTACGACTTACGAGCAGTACTTC.

V gene TRBV4-3 combines with J gene TRBJ2-3; D gene unclear. With 0 bases removed from V and 0 bases from J, the gap between germline ends came to 4 bases. CDR3 length equals 14 residues. CDR1 and CDR2 from the germline V gene are LGHNA and YSLEER. This chain's CDR3 is CASSQDKSTDTQYF. The CDR3 DNA sequence: TGCGCCAGCAGCCAAGATAAAAGCACAGATACGCAGTATTTT.

CDR3 sequence reads: CASSLVGGVEAFF. CDR3 coding DNA: TGTGCCAGCAGCCTGGTAGGGGGCGTAGAAGCTTTCTTT. The V gene is TRBV3-1, the J gene TRBJ1-1; 7 nucleotides line up with TRBD1. This CDR3 spans 13 amino acids. Germline CDR1 LGHDT, CDR2 YNNKEL (reference sequence). The V segment lost 4 bases and the J segment 8 bases; nucleotides outside the gene matches: 7. Full variable domain (missing parts from reference TRBV3-1 and TRBJ1-1): DTAVSQTPKYLVTQMGNDKSIKCEQNLGHDTMYWYKQDSKKFLKIMFSYNNKELIINETVPNRFSPKSPDKAHLNLHINSLELGDSAVYFCASSLVGGVEAFFGQGTRLTVV.

This clonotype came up once. The V gene is TRBV5-6, the J gene TRBJ2-5, with a possible D match to TRBD1 (8 bases). Trimming left V 4 bases short and J 5 bases short, with 18 bases between. This CDR3 region has 15 residues. CDR1 SGHDT and CDR2 YYEEEE come from the germline V gene. The CDR3 sequence: CASSGATQGGETQYF. Here the CDR3 DNA reads TGTGCCAGCAGCGGAGCGACACAGGGGGGGGAGACCCAGTACTTC.